These 32 T cell receptor beta chains came from one sample sequenced in a study of T cell clones after liver transplantation. TCRdb's table, derived via immunoSEQ multiplex PCR, lists solely in-frame clones and lacks some. Seen here are 12,000 to 15,000 clones, around 90% observed once, and the top ten hold roughly half. Sample: CD8+ T cells from blood, taken before liver transplant. These receptors all stem from a human donor who received a liver transplant.

V gene TRBV4-1 combines with J gene TRBJ2-7; 8 bases line up with TRBD1. V gave up 4 bases and J gave up 4 bases; unmatched junction bases: 3. CDR3 size: 13 residues. Per the germline V gene, CDR1 is MGHRA and CDR2 is YSYEKL. CDR3 DNA sequence: TGCGCCAGCAGCCGTGGACAGGGATACGAGCAGTACTTC. Its translation: CASSRGQGYEQYF.

The CDR3 nucleotides are TGCGCCAGCAGCTTTCGACAGGGCGCGGATTCACCCCTCCACTTT. Its translation: CASSFRQGADSPLHF. The chain joins TRBV4-1 to TRBJ1-6; TRBD1 aligns across 7 bases. This CDR3 contains 15 residues. The V gene end was trimmed by 5 bases and the J gene end by 8 bases; junction bases not matched to a gene: 9. Germline assignment: CDR1 MGHRA and CDR2 YSYEKL.

The genes are TRBV29-1 and TRBJ2-7, with D perhaps TRBD2 (6 bases). The CDR3 length is 16 residues. CDR1 and CDR2 (germline): SQVTM, ANQGSEA. V was cut by 0 bases and J by 4 bases, with 19 bases left in between. The CDR3 DNA is TGCAGCGTTGAAGATATCGGGGGAGAAGGGATTTACGAGCAGTACTTC. Protein product: CSVEDIGGEGIYEQYF.

The chain recombines TRBV4-2 with TRBJ1-1; D is perhaps TRBD1 (6 bases). The CDR3 totals 13 residues. Germline V CDR1 and CDR2: LGHNA, YNFKEQ. Trimming stripped 3 bases from V and 6 bases from J, with 11 bases between. DNA of the CDR3: TGTGCCAGCAGCCACAGTGGGGGCGCTGAAGCTTTCTTT. Its translation is CASSHSGGAEAFF.

The V call is TRBV5-1, the J call TRBJ2-3; 7 bases agree with TRBD2. Germline V gene data show CDR1 as SGHRS and CDR2 as YFSETQ. The CDR3 runs 19 residues. Trimming cost V 0 bases and J 2 bases; bases outside gene matches: 15. This CDR3 is CASSLGPGASGATTDTQYF. The CDR3 DNA reads TGCGCCAGCAGCTTGGGGCCTGGAGCAAGCGGGGCCACCACAGATACGCAGTATTTT.

This clone came up once. The chain joins TRBV7-5 to TRBJ2-3; the D call TRBD1 from the table was never checked on the DNA. TRBV7-5 is termed a pseudogene. This CDR3 region has 20 residues. The CDR3, as DNA: TGTGTCAGAAGGCCCATTGTCGGGGACAGGGGTCCGGCTTGCACAGATACGCAGTATTTT. It codes for CVRRPIVGDRGPACTDTQYF.

This chain joins TRBV7-3 and TRBJ2-2; 11 bases align to TRBD1. V gave up 4 bases and J gave up 5 bases; unmatched junction bases: 6. Germline V lookup: CDR1 SGHTA, CDR2 FQGTGA. The CDR3 is 16 residues long. The CDR3 reads CASSSGQGVETGELFF. Written as DNA, the CDR3 is TGTGCCAGCAGCTCGGGACAGGGGGTAGAAACCGGGGAGCTGTTTTTT.

The CDR3 reads CSVELGLAGVNEQFF. The DNA of the CDR3 is TGCAGCGTTGAGCTGGGACTAGCGGGAGTCAATGAGCAGTTCTTC. This chain connects TRBV29-1 to TRBJ2-1; 14 bases align to TRBD2. V lost 3 bases and J lost 6; bases outside the gene matches: 4. From germline, CDR1 is SQVTM and CDR2 ANQGSEA. The CDR3 runs to 15 residues.

With respect to this clone: At one of its ends the junction is not consistent with the germline gene, which may arise from a read error. The chain employs TRBV11-3 and TRBJ2-7, with 9 bases lining up with TRBD1. The CDR3 runs 12 residues. Germline-derived CDR1 and CDR2 are SGHNT and YENEEA. The CDR3 coding sequence is TGTGCCAGCAGCCCCCGGGACAGGGCCCTTCACTTC. Protein: CASSPRDRALHF.

This clone has only one observation. The J gene is TRBJ2-1, the V gene TRBV2, with 11 bases identical to TRBD2. Germline CDR1 reads SNHLY; CDR2 reads FYNNEI. After removal of 4 bases from V and 4 bases from J, the junction contained 6 bases not matched to a gene. CDR3 length: 16 amino acids. The CDR3 loop is CASSGLGTSGYNEQFF. For the CDR3, the DNA is TGTGCCAGCAGTGGCCTCGGGACTAGCGGATACAATGAGCAGTTCTTC.

In this sample, this clone turned up once. The chain couples TRBV7-2 to TRBJ2-7, with TRBD1 as a possible D gene (5 bases). V was shortened by 5 bases and J by 2 bases, with 13 bases between the two germline ends. In germline, CDR1 is SGHTA, CDR2 FQGNSA. The CDR3 has 14 amino acids. DNA for the CDR3: TGTGCCAGCAGCACGCCCAGGGTTCCCTACGAGCAGTACTTC. Protein: CASSTPRVPYEQYF.

V is TRBV4-1 and J is TRBJ1-2; possibly TRBD1 for D (5 bases). Germline CDR1 reads MGHRA; CDR2 reads YSYEKL. The germline V and J ends were trimmed by 3 bases and 4 bases, with 15 bases remaining between them. The CDR3 covers 15 residues. The CDR3 sequence is CASSQIRGATYGYTF. As DNA, the CDR3 is TGCGCCAGCAGCCAGATCCGCGGGGCTACCTATGGCTACACCTTC.

The chain has TRBV6-1 and TRBJ1-2, with D perhaps matching TRBD1 (5 bases). V lost 1 base and J 4 bases, leaving 25 bases between the germline ends. The CDR3 contains 19 residues. Germline V gives CDR1 MNHNS, CDR2 SASEGT. CDR3 nucleotide sequence: TGTGCCAGCAGTGAAGATGGTCCCGGAAAGGGAGGGGCGGCCTATGGCTACACCTTC. Translation: CASSEDGPGKGGAAYGYTF.

V and J are TRBV4-1 and TRBJ1-5; D gene ambiguous. CDR3 length: 14 amino acids. Germline CDR1 and CDR2: MGHRA and YSYEKL. Trimming removed 0 bases from V and 5 bases from J, with 8 bases in between. Here the CDR3 reads CASSQEGADQPQHF. The CDR3 nucleotides are TGCGCCAGCAGCCAAGAGGGTGCGGATCAGCCCCAGCATTTT.

The V and J genes are TRBV5-1 and TRBJ2-7; the D is unclear. The CDR3 contains 13 residues. Between the trimmed V and J ends, which lost 5 bases and 2 bases, there was a span of 11 bases. CDR1 is SGHRS, CDR2 YFSETQ, per germline. In DNA, the CDR3 is TGCGCCAGCAGTCCGGACGGCCCCTACGAGCAGTACTTC. Its translation is CASSPDGPYEQYF. The variable domain in full, completed from reference TRBV5-1 and TRBJ2-7, reads KAGVTQTPRYLIKTRGQQVTLSCSPISGHRSVSWYQQTPGQGLQFLFEYFSETQRNKGNFPGRFSGRQFSNSRSEMNVSTLELGDSALYLCASSPDGPYEQYFGPGTRLTVT.

J is TRBJ2-7 and V is TRBV4-2, with D maybe TRBD2 (6 bases). CDR1 is LGHNA and CDR2 is YNFKEQ in the germline V gene. The length of the CDR3 is 12 residues. The V end was cut by 5 bases, the J end by 3 bases, with 8 bases between. The DNA of the CDR3 is TGTGCCAGCAGCTCCGGGGGCTACGAGCAGTACTTC. Translating gives CASSSGGYEQYF.

J is TRBJ2-5 and V is TRBV5-1, with D uncertain. The closer fit of TRBJ2-7 to the DNA end suggests the J call may be wrong. The CDR3 length is 14 residues. Germline V gene data show CDR1 as SGHRS and CDR2 as YFSETQ. Here the CDR3 reads CASSLAEVGYEQYF. CDR3 DNA: TGCGCCAGCAGCTTGGCTGAGGTTGGTTACGAGCAGTACTTC.

This rearrangement joins TRBV9 to TRBJ2-1; no reliable D call. With 0 bases removed from V and 6 bases from J, the gap between germline ends came to 10 bases. This CDR3 spans 14 amino acids. Germline V gene lookup returns CDR1 SGDLS and CDR2 YYNGEE. The CDR3 DNA reads TGTGCCAGCAGCGTAGTGGTCGAACCCAATGAGCAGTTCTTC. This translates into CASSVVVEPNEQFF.

This chain joins TRBV27 and TRBJ2-5; a possible D gene is TRBD2 (5 bases). This CDR3 contains 14 residues. Germline CDR1 is MNHEY and CDR2 is SMNVEV (reference sequence). V lost 2 bases to trimming and J lost 1 base, with 8 bases between them. CDR3 in DNA: TGTGCCAGCAGTTTAACAACTAGCCAAGAGACCCAGTACTTC. Amino acids: CASSLTTSQETQYF.

The J gene is TRBJ2-4, the V gene TRBV27, with D possibly matching TRBD2 (5 bases). The V end was cut by 2 bases, the J end by 6 bases, with 11 bases between. The CDR3 is 14 amino acids. CDR1 is MNHEY and CDR2 is SMNVEV in the germline V gene (reference sequence). CDR3 amino acids: CASSLSPDSNIQYF. CDR3 in DNA: TGTGCCAGCAGTTTAAGTCCGGACTCAAACATTCAGTACTTC.

The rearrangement uses TRBV23-1 and TRBJ2-1; D remains unclear. TRBV23-1 is labeled an ORF, and its function is uncertain. CDR3 length equals 9 residues. V was cut by 4 bases and J by 15 bases, with 7 bases left in between. CDR3 sequence reads: CASSPWRFF. The DNA of the CDR3 is TGCGCCAGCAGTCCGTGGCGGTTCTTC.

For the CDR3, the DNA is TGTGCCAGTAGTATAATACGGGGGAACACTGAAGCTTTCTTT. It is translated as CASSIIRGNTEAFF. The rearrangement joins TRBV19 to TRBJ1-1; D uncertain. V was trimmed by 2 bases and J by 1 base, leaving 8 bases between them. Germline V gives CDR1 LNHDA, CDR2 SQIVND (reference sequence). The CDR3 runs 14 residues.

The gene calls are TRBV28 and TRBJ1-2, with 7 nucleotides matching TRBD1. The V segment lost 3 bases and the J segment 4 bases; nucleotides outside the gene matches: 5. Germline-derived CDR1 and CDR2 are MDHEN and SYDVKM. This CDR3 contains 14 residues. The CDR3 DNA sequence: TGTGCCAGCAGTTTGATGGGACAGTTCTATGGCTACACCTTC. It is translated as CASSLMGQFYGYTF.

This chain connects TRBV4-2 to TRBJ2-1; a possible D gene is TRBD2 (5 bases). This CDR3 comprises 17 residues. Looked up from germline, CDR1 is LGHNA and CDR2 is YNFKEQ. Trimming removed 4 bases from V and 0 bases from J, with 16 bases in between. The CDR3 nucleotides read TGTGCCAGCAGCCCCCGTCATAGCGCCAGCTCCTACAATGAGCAGTTCTTC. Translation: CASSPRHSASSYNEQFF.

In the case of this clone: The junction does not match germline at one end; this may be a read error. The chain has TRBV9 and TRBJ1-2, with TRBD1 matching over 7 bases. Germline loops: CDR1 SGDLS, CDR2 YYNGEE. CDR3 size: 16 residues. The DNA of the CDR3 is TGTGCCAGCAGCGTAGGGGAAACAGGGGCTAAGTATGGCTACACCTTC. Its translation: CASSVGETGAKYGYTF.

The rearrangement uses TRBV19 and TRBJ1-2; perhaps TRBD1 as D (6 bases). CDR3 size: 15 residues. The V gene's germline CDR1 is LNHDA and CDR2 SQIVND (reference sequence). The V and J ends lost 1 base and 2 bases respectively, with 11 bases between them. The CDR3 region is CASSIVGGGNYGYTF. The CDR3 region has the DNA TGTGCCAGTAGTATAGTTGGGGGGGGCAACTATGGCTACACCTTC.

With respect to this clone: The junction differs from germline at one of its ends, possibly a read error. The V gene is TRBV7-7, the J gene TRBJ2-5, with D possibly TRBD1 on 6 matching bases. Per the germline V gene, CDR1 is SSHAT and CDR2 is FNYEAQ (reference sequence). The CDR3 length is 16 residues. This chain's CDR3 is CASSLGTGYPQETQYF. Written as DNA, the CDR3 is TGTGCTAGCAGCTTGGGCACAGGGTACCCCCAAGAGACCCAGTACTTC.

V is TRBV4-2 and J is TRBJ2-1, with unresolved D. V lost 0 bases to trimming and J lost 7 bases, with 13 bases between them. Per germline, CDR1 LGHNA and CDR2 YNFKEQ. The CDR3 has 15 residues. CDR3 bases: TGTGCCAGCAGCCAAGATCTAGGCTCCTCAAATGAGCAGTTCTTC. As protein: CASSQDLGSSNEQFF.

J is TRBJ2-7 and V is TRBV25-1, with D tentatively TRBD1 or TRBD2 (5 bases each). Germline-derived CDR1 and CDR2 are MGHDK and SYGVNS. V shed 8 bases and J shed 1 base, with 15 bases lying between them. The CDR3 spans 14 residues. Here the CDR3 reads CASASGTPSYEQYF. CDR3 DNA: TGTGCCAGCGCATCCGGGACGCCATCCTACGAGCAGTACTTC.

The rearrangement joins TRBV4-3 to TRBJ2-2; TRBD1 matches 7 bases. The CDR3 length is 17 residues. V lost 0 bases and J lost 5; bases outside the gene matches: 9. Germline V gene lookup returns CDR1 LGHNA and CDR2 YSLEER. The CDR3 loop reads CASSQEAGAGGTGELFF. The CDR3 DNA sequence: TGCGCCAGCAGCCAAGAAGCTGGGGCAGGGGGAACCGGGGAGCTGTTTTTT.

J is TRBJ2-7 and V is TRBV11-2; possible D gene TRBD1, 6 bases. Trimming stripped 1 base from V and 5 bases from J, with 9 bases between. Germline CDR1 and CDR2: SGHAT and FQNNGV. The CDR3 covers 13 residues. The CDR3 DNA reads as TGTGCCAGCAGCTTAGGGACAGTTGACGAGCAGTACTTC. Protein: CASSLGTVDEQYF.

The chain uses TRBV11-2 and TRBJ2-5, with D maybe TRBD2 (6 bases). The germline V gene has CDR1 SGHAT and CDR2 FQNNGV. This CDR3 has 15 residues. V lost 3 bases, J lost 3 bases, and 14 bases lay in between. The CDR3 reads CASSFHRESKETQYF. CDR3 nucleotide sequence: TGTGCCAGCAGCTTCCACCGGGAGTCGAAAGAGACCCAGTACTTC.